The clone carrying this TCR beta chain was seen a handful of times. The antigen is undetermined. The sample comes from a study of response to subunit inactivated influenza vaccine. Study outcomes and limitations: The authors suggested that every seasonal influenza vaccination recruits few new T cells.

TCRdb used MiXCR to reprocess the RT-PCR reads, holding one entry per CDR3 protein. The table has around 580,000 distinct CDR3 sequences, less than 15% seen once. The V segment lost 7 bases and the J segment 2 bases; nucleotides outside the gene matches: 6. This CDR3 is 16 amino acids long. Here the sequenced sample was PBMCs from blood, taken 11 to 12 days after vaccination. V is TRBV12-3 or TRBV12-4 and J is TRBJ2-2, with TRBD2 identical over 11 bases. This receptor was taken from a man in his fifties who received an inactivated influenza vaccine. The CDR3 region is CASTPSGRPNTGELFF. The CDR3 DNA reads as TGTGCCAGCACGCCTAGCGGGAGGCCTAACACCGGGGAGCTGTTTTTT.